This T cell receptor beta chain was sequenced in a study of a mutant IDH1 vaccine in newly diagnosed glioma. The CDR3 runs to 15 residues. V lost 0 bases, J lost 1 base, and 8 bases lay in between. Germline CDR1 reads MRHNA; CDR2 reads SNTAGT. Time point given: baseline, week 1 (first vaccination visit). Treatment denoted: pre-vaccination baseline after standard-of-care therapy. Using immunoSEQ multiplex PCR, the repertoire was profiled, and TCRdb retains in-frame clones only, with some absent. The profile covers some 100,000 clones, with 83% appearing a single time and 7.4% taken by the ten largest. Specimen: PBMCs, collected from a glioma patient treated with radiotherapy, temozolomide or both. This receptor was taken from a woman between 45 and 65 years old with glioma. J is TRBJ2-3 and V is TRBV6-4; D perhaps matches TRBD2 (5 bases). The CDR3 spells CASSDSGGRTDTQYF. The CDR3 nucleotides are TGTGCCAGCAGTGACTCAGGCGGGCGCACAGATACGCAGTATTTT.